This is a list of T cell receptor beta chains from one sample in a study of blood T cell repertoires in COVID-19. Data came from immunoSEQ multiplex PCR; TCRdb stores just in-frame clones and leaves some out. This sample has 140,000 to 150,000 clones, with 84% found just once. The sequenced material came from PBMCs or T cells enriched from blood (not recorded which). The receptor set was obtained from a woman between 45 and 65 years old who had been exposed to COVID-19. Each CDR3 is given with its conserved first and last residue. The order of the fields is V gene, D gene, J gene, clone size, CDR3 DNA, CDR3 protein. D genes are given only for firm matches. Not all rows give a size; the values are once, few, many and, for expanded clones, a class.

v_gene: TRBV29-1
d_gene: TRBD2
j_gene: TRBJ2-3
abundance: once
CDR3nt: TGCAGCGTTGCCCGTAGCGGGGGTTACGGCACAGATACGCAGTATTTT
CDR3aa: CSVARSGGYGTDTQYF

v_gene: TRBV6-2/TRBV6-3
d_gene: .
j_gene: TRBJ2-1
abundance: few
CDR3nt: TGTGCCAGCAGTCCGACAACTCCCCGCCTTGATGAGCAGTTCTTC
CDR3aa: CASSPTTPRLDEQFF

v_gene: TRBV4-3
d_gene: .
j_gene: TRBJ1-5
abundance: .
CDR3nt: TGCGCCAGCAGCCAAGAAGGCGGGTCGCGCGGACAGCCCCAGCATTTT
CDR3aa: CASSQEGGSRGQPQHF

v_gene: TRBV12-3/TRBV12-4
d_gene: .
j_gene: TRBJ1-2
abundance: once
CDR3nt: TGTGCCAGCAGTTTAAGACAGAGTTACACCTTC
CDR3aa: CASSLRQSYTF

v_gene: TRBV19
d_gene: TRBD1
j_gene: TRBJ2-2
abundance: .
CDR3nt: TGTGCCAGTAATACCGGGACAGGTCTCGGGGAGCTGTTTTTT
CDR3aa: CASNTGTGLGELFF

v_gene: TRBV7-2
d_gene: .
j_gene: TRBJ1-6
abundance: once
CDR3nt: TGTGCCAGCAGCTTCTCGGGAAATAATTCACCCCTCCACTTT
CDR3aa: CASSFSGNNSPLHF

v_gene: TRBV11-2
d_gene: TRBD1
j_gene: TRBJ2-7
abundance: .
CDR3nt: TGTGCCAGCAGCCGACAGGGGACCCAATACGAGCAGTACTTC
CDR3aa: CASSRQGTQYEQYF

v_gene: TRBV5-4
d_gene: TRBD2
j_gene: TRBJ2-3
abundance: .
CDR3nt: TGTGCCAGCAGCTTGGCTGCGGGGGGCGCAGATACGCAGTATTTT
CDR3aa: CASSLAAGGADTQYF

v_gene: TRBV13
d_gene: TRBD1
j_gene: TRBJ2-2
abundance: .
CDR3nt: TGTGCCAGCAGCAAAACAGGGGAAGTCGGGGAGCTGTTTTTT
CDR3aa: CASSKTGEVGELFF

v_gene: TRBV6-6
d_gene: .
j_gene: TRBJ1-2
abundance: few
CDR3nt: TGTGCCAGCAGTTACCCCGTGACAGCGACCTTC
CDR3aa: CASSYPVTATF

v_gene: TRBV11-1
d_gene: TRBD2
j_gene: TRBJ2-1
abundance: .
CDR3nt: TGTGCCAGCAGCCCGGCCGGGGGGGCCGATACCAATGAGCAGTTCTTC
CDR3aa: CASSPAGGADTNEQFF

v_gene: TRBV7-2
d_gene: .
j_gene: TRBJ2-5
abundance: few
CDR3nt: TGTGCCAGCAGCTTAGTCGGCGGCGGGACCCAGTACTTC
CDR3aa: CASSLVGGGTQYF

v_gene: TRBV18
d_gene: TRBD1
j_gene: TRBJ1-2
abundance: .
CDR3nt: TGTGCCAGCTCACCACGGGACAGGTCTGACTATGGCTACACCTTC
CDR3aa: CASSPRDRSDYGYTF

v_gene: TRBV2
d_gene: .
j_gene: TRBJ1-5
abundance: .
CDR3nt: TGTGCCAGCAAGGTGAGGCGGGGCAATCAGCCCCAGCATTTT
CDR3aa: CASKVRRGNQPQHF

v_gene: TRBV5-1
d_gene: TRBD2
j_gene: TRBJ2-5
abundance: .
CDR3nt: TGCGCCAGCAGCTATACTAGCGGGAACCAAGAGACCCAGTACTTC
CDR3aa: CASSYTSGNQETQYF

v_gene: TRBV5-4
d_gene: TRBD2
j_gene: TRBJ2-5
abundance: few
CDR3nt: TGTGCCAGCAGCTCCCAAGCGGGAGGGATTCAAGAGACCCAGTACTTC
CDR3aa: CASSSQAGGIQETQYF

v_gene: TRBV7-8
d_gene: TRBD2
j_gene: TRBJ2-1
abundance: .
CDR3nt: TGTGCCAGCACCGAACTCGGGACTAGCGGGAGAGCCTACAATGAGCAGTTCTTC
CDR3aa: CASTELGTSGRAYNEQFF

v_gene: TRBV27
d_gene: TRBD2
j_gene: TRBJ2-1
abundance: .
CDR3nt: TGTGCCAGCAGCCTAAGACAGGGCCCGGGACTAGCGGGGGGGCTTAGAAATGAGCAGTTCTTC
CDR3aa: CASSLRQGPGLAGGLRNEQFF

v_gene: TRBV25-1
d_gene: .
j_gene: TRBJ2-3
abundance: .
CDR3nt: TGTGCCAGCAGTGAAGGCACAGGGCCGCTTGGTTTAGATACGCAGTATTTT
CDR3aa: CASSEGTGPLGLDTQYF

v_gene: TRBV19
d_gene: TRBD2
j_gene: TRBJ2-7
abundance: .
CDR3nt: TGTGCCAGTAGTATAGGGACTAGCGGGACAGAGCAGTACTTC
CDR3aa: CASSIGTSGTEQYF

v_gene: TRBV6-5
d_gene: .
j_gene: TRBJ1-3
abundance: .
CDR3nt: TGTGCCAGCAGTTGGGGCGCTGGAAACACCATATATTTT
CDR3aa: CASSWGAGNTIYF

v_gene: TRBV7-2
d_gene: TRBD2
j_gene: TRBJ2-3
abundance: .
CDR3nt: TGTGCCAGCAGCCTCTCGACTAGCGGGAGATGGACGCAGTATTTT
CDR3aa: CASSLSTSGRWTQYF

v_gene: TRBV6-4
d_gene: .
j_gene: TRBJ2-1
abundance: many
CDR3nt: TGTGCCAGCAGTTCGGGGGGCGAGAATGAGCAGTTCTTC
CDR3aa: CASSSGGENEQFF

v_gene: TRBV28
d_gene: .
j_gene: TRBJ1-1
abundance: .
CDR3nt: TGTGCCAGCAGTTTCCGCAGGAAAGCTTTCTTT
CDR3aa: CASSFRRKAFF

v_gene: TRBV19
d_gene: TRBD1
j_gene: TRBJ2-6
abundance: .
CDR3nt: TGTGCCAGTAGTGCCGGGACAGGGCCCTCTGGGGCCAACGTCCTGACTTTC
CDR3aa: CASSAGTGPSGANVLTF

v_gene: TRBV12-3/TRBV12-4
d_gene: .
j_gene: TRBJ1-1
abundance: .
CDR3nt: TGTGCCAGCAGTTTAGATACCGGTATTGAAGCTTTCTTT
CDR3aa: CASSLDTGIEAFF

v_gene: TRBV7-2
d_gene: .
j_gene: TRBJ2-2
abundance: .
CDR3nt: TGTGCCAGCAGCCCTCGATTGGGGCTGACCGGGGAGCTGTTTTTT
CDR3aa: CASSPRLGLTGELFF

v_gene: TRBV13
d_gene: TRBD1
j_gene: TRBJ1-1
abundance: .
CDR3nt: TGTGCCAGCAGCTTAGGGACAGGGAAGAACACTGAAGCTTTCTTT
CDR3aa: CASSLGTGKNTEAFF